A selection of T cell receptor beta chains follows, all from one sample in a study of blood T cell repertoires in COVID-19. Clones were read by immunoSEQ multiplex PCR, and TCRdb kept only the in-frame ones, dropping some. The profile shows 200,000 to 250,000 clones, approximately 81% of them singletons. Sequencing was done on a sample of peripheral blood. Every receptor here comes from a young man with active or convalescent COVID-19. CDR3s include the opening cysteine and the closing phenylalanine or tryptophan. Fields, in order: V gene, J gene, clone size, CDR3 length, D gene, CDR3 protein, CDR3 DNA. D genes are given only for firm matches. Size is stated for part of the rows, as once, few or many counts, or as a class when the clone is expanded.

>TRBV9|TRBJ1-2|.|15|.
CASSATGTTNYGYTF
TGTGCCAGCAGCGCCACTGGTACGACTAACTATGGCTACACCTTC
>TRBV2|TRBJ1-3|.|13|TRBD1
CASSGQGGNTIYF
TGTGCCAGCAGTGGACAGGGAGGTAACACCATATATTTT
>TRBV6-1|TRBJ1-1|.|11|.
CASTKGREAFF
TGTGCCAGCACAAAGGGGCGTGAAGCTTTCTTT
>TRBV11-3|TRBJ2-1|.|13|TRBD1
CASSQDRDNEQFF
TGTGCCAGCAGCCAAGACAGGGACAATGAGCAGTTCTTC
>TRBV6-6|TRBJ1-6|.|14|.
CASSYKGVGSPLHF
TGTGCCAGCAGTTACAAAGGGGTTGGGTCACCCCTCCACTTT
>TRBV2|TRBJ1-4|.|14|.
CASRLDSKNEKLFF
TGTGCCAGCAGACTTGACAGTAAAAACGAAAAACTGTTTTTT
>TRBV5-1|TRBJ1-6|.|14|TRBD1
CASAPGTGVSPLHF
TGCGCCAGCGCCCCCGGGACAGGGGTTTCACCCCTCCACTTT
>TRBV6-2/TRBV6-3|TRBJ2-7|.|18|.
CASSYGDNLGRFGYEQYF
TGTGCCAGCAGTTACGGGGACAACTTGGGTAGGTTTGGATACGAGCAGTACTTC
>TRBV7-2|TRBJ2-5|once|14|.
CASSRGGGLETQYF
TGTGCCAGCAGTCGAGGGGGAGGGCTAGAGACCCAGTACTTC
>TRBV6-4|TRBJ2-7|.|14|TRBD1
CASRSDRGCYEQYF
TGTGCCAGCAGATCGGACAGGGGGTGTTACGAGCAGTACTTC
>TRBV27|TRBJ1-2|.|14|.
CASSLGAGHYGYTF
TGTGCCAGCAGTTTAGGCGCAGGGCACTATGGCTACACCTTC
>TRBV10-1|TRBJ1-1|few|13|.
CASRQGMNTEAFF
TGCGCCAGCAGACAGGGAATGAACACTGAAGCTTTCTTT
>TRBV4-1|TRBJ1-5|.|13|.
CASSIGVFQPQHF
TGCGCCAGCTCTATAGGGGTGTTTCAGCCCCAGCATTTT
>TRBV7-9|TRBJ2-5|.|16|TRBD1
CASSAYRGGEQETQYF
TGTGCCAGCAGCGCGTACAGGGGTGGGGAACAAGAGACCCAGTACTTC
>TRBV27|TRBJ1-5|many|14|.
CASSLPPRVQPQHF
TGTGCCAGCAGTTTACCTCCCCGGGTTCAGCCCCAGCATTTT
>TRBV20-1|TRBJ2-7|.|11|.
CSASFTYEQYF
TGCAGTGCTAGCTTTACCTACGAGCAGTACTTC
>TRBV27|TRBJ1-5|.|18|.
CASSDLSPSGYSNQPQHF
TGTGCCAGCAGCGATTTGTCCCCCTCAGGATATAGCAATCAGCCCCAGCATTTT
>TRBV28|TRBJ2-7|.|13|TRBD2
CASSVRGTYEQYF
TGTGCCAGCAGTGTGCGGGGGACCTACGAGCAGTACTTC
>TRBV6-5|TRBJ1-3|.|15|.
CASRVNRGSGNTIYF
TGTGCCAGCAGGGTAAACCGGGGCTCTGGAAACACCATATATTTT
>TRBV19|TRBJ1-4|.|15|.
CASEQFFTANEKLFF
TGTGCCAGTGAACAGTTCTTTACTGCTAATGAAAAACTGTTTTTT
>TRBV28|TRBJ2-7|.|15|TRBD2
CASSPGGEGLHEQYF
TGTGCCAGCAGTCCGGGGGGGGAGGGTCTCCACGAGCAGTACTTC
>TRBV24-1|TRBJ2-2|.|18|TRBD1
CATRQGTGGSGNTGELFF
TGTGCCACCAGACAGGGGACAGGGGGAAGTGGGAACACCGGGGAGCTGTTTTTT
>TRBV30|TRBJ1-4|.|13|.
CAWAGQNKEKLFF
TGTGCCTGGGCGGGACAAAACAAGGAAAAACTGTTTTTT
>TRBV7-9|TRBJ2-5|.|17|.
CASSHTGLQYYQETQYF
TGTGCCAGCAGTCATACAGGGCTTCAATACTACCAAGAGACCCAGTACTTC
>TRBV5-1|TRBJ1-2|.|14|TRBD1
CASSSGTGGFGYTF
TGCGCCAGCAGCTCCGGGACAGGGGGCTTTGGCTACACCTTC
>TRBV11-2|TRBJ2-7|.|18|TRBD1
CASSSRPTGKFNEDEQYF
TGTGCCAGCAGCTCCCGGCCGACAGGGAAATTTAATGAGGACGAGCAGTACTTC
>TRBV7-6|TRBJ2-2|.|16|TRBD2
CASSLRLAGGTGELFF
TGTGCCAGCAGCTTAAGACTAGCGGGAGGCACCGGGGAGCTGTTTTTT
>TRBV29-1|TRBJ2-7|few|12|.
CSVGGSPYEQYF
TGCAGCGTTGGTGGGAGCCCCTACGAGCAGTACTTC
>TRBV10-3|TRBJ2-6|.|16|.
CAINSDRDSGANVLTF
TGTGCCATCAATTCCGACAGAGACTCAGGGGCCAACGTCCTGACTTTC
>TRBV9|TRBJ2-7|.|15|TRBD2
CASSPQRLAGYEQYF
TGTGCCAGCAGCCCACAGAGACTAGCGGGTTACGAGCAGTACTTC
>TRBV7-9|TRBJ1-3|.|13|.
CASSPAVIDTIYF
TGTGCCAGCAGCCCCGCGGTCATTGACACCATATATTTT
>TRBV10-3|TRBJ1-2|.|13|.
CAISVDGDYGYTF
TGTGCCATCAGTGTCGACGGGGACTATGGCTACACCTTC
>TRBV20-1|TRBJ1-2|.|11|.
CSARGTLDYTF
TGCAGTGCCCGAGGGACTCTAGACTACACCTTC
>TRBV3-1/TRBV3-2|TRBJ1-2|.|15|.
CASSQDGPDSYGYTF
TGTGCCAGCAGCCAAGATGGTCCAGACTCCTATGGCTACACCTTC
>TRBV5-5|TRBJ2-3|once|15|.
CASSLGGRGTDTQYF
TGTGCCAGCAGCTTGGGGGGGCGGGGCACAGATACGCAGTATTTT
>TRBV25-1|TRBJ2-3|.|14|.
CASSAATSTDTQYF
TGTGCCAGCAGCGCAGCGACGTCCACAGATACGCAGTATTTT
>TRBV11-2|TRBJ2-7|.|15|TRBD1
CASSMIAGTDYEQYF
TGTGCCAGCAGCATGATTGCCGGGACAGACTACGAGCAGTACTTC
>TRBV30|TRBJ1-5|few|16|TRBD1
CAWSAPEGGQNQPQHF
TGTGCCTGGAGTGCCCCGGAAGGGGGCCAAAATCAGCCCCAGCATTTT
>TRBV9|TRBJ2-1|.|14|.
CASSGLDLGSEQFF
TGTGCCAGCAGCGGTCTTGACTTGGGGAGTGAGCAGTTCTTC
>TRBV4-2|TRBJ2-1|.|15|TRBD2
CASSQDQRGNNEQFF
TGTGCCAGCAGCCAAGACCAGCGGGGTAACAATGAGCAGTTCTTC
>TRBV6-6|TRBJ2-4|.|17|.
CASSPLDGQLAKNIQYF
TGTGCCAGCAGTCCACTCGATGGACAGCTAGCCAAAAACATTCAGTACTTC
>TRBV5-1|TRBJ1-2|few|18|TRBD1
CASSLAVSNRGWNYGYTF
TGCGCCAGCAGCTTGGCCGTTTCCAACAGGGGGTGGAACTATGGCTACACCTTC
>TRBV19|TRBJ2-1|.|15|TRBD1
CASSAGTGPYNEQFF
TGTGCCAGTAGTGCCGGGACAGGGCCCTACAATGAGCAGTTCTTC
>TRBV4-1|TRBJ2-3|.|15|.
CASSQVRLEADTQYF
TGCGCCAGCAGCCAAGTCCGTCTAGAGGCAGATACGCAGTATTTT
>TRBV6-1|TRBJ2-7|.|15|TRBD1
CASSEGGQGIYEQYF
TGTGCCAGCAGTGAAGGGGGACAGGGCATATACGAGCAGTACTTC